The present entry profiles one T cell receptor (beta chain) with its context. This sample is drawn from a study of OX40 agonist ivuxolimab in advanced cancers. The CDR3 length is 18 residues. In germline, CDR1 is SEHNR, CDR2 FQNEAQ (reference sequence). The trim removed 5 bases at V and 0 bases at J, leaving 12 bases unmatched. Sequenced by immunoSEQ multiplex PCR; TCRdb stores in-frame clones only, minus some. Among around 77,000 clones listed, about 93% were seen once. This sequence originates from an adult with an advanced solid tumor such as melanoma, head and neck, liver or kidney cancer. The sample consisted of CD4+ or CD8+ T cells sorted from blood, taken in a trial of the OX40 agonist ivuxolimab. The rearrangement links TRBV7-9 to TRBJ1-5, with TRBD1 matching over 8 bases. CDR3 amino acids: CASSVGDRGDYSNQPQHF. The CDR3 bases are TGTGCCAGCAGCGTAGGAGACAGGGGCGATTATAGCAATCAGCCCCAGCATTTT. The full variable domain, rest sourced from reference TRBV7-9 and TRBJ1-5, is DTGVSQNPRHKITKRGQNVTFRCDPISEHNRLYWYRQTLGQGPEFLTYFQNEAQLEKSRLLSDRFSAERPKGSFSTLEIQRTEQGDSAMYLCASSVGDRGDYSNQPQHFGDGTRLSIL.